Listed below are T cell receptor beta chains from one sample, sequenced in a study of OX40 agonist ivuxolimab in advanced cancers. Sequencing was performed with immunoSEQ multiplex PCR; in TCRdb, only in-frame clones are kept and a portion is missing. In the table there are tens of thousands of clones, less than 85% of which are singletons. The source material was CD4+ or CD8+ T cells sorted from blood, sampled in a trial of the OX40 agonist ivuxolimab. These receptors originate from an adult with an advanced solid tumor such as melanoma, head and neck, liver or kidney cancer. Each CDR3 is given with its conserved first and last residue. Fields, in order: CDR3 protein, CDR3 DNA, D gene, V gene, J gene, clone size. D genes are given only for firm matches. The size of a clone is reported for some rows only, either as once, few or many, or as a class for expanded clones.

CDR3aa: CASSRDLGETQYF; CDR3nt: TGTGCCAGCAGTAGGGACCTAGGCGAGACCCAGTACTTC; d_gene: NA; v_gene: TRBV6-5; j_gene: TRBJ2-5; abundance: once
CDR3aa: CASSLGTGSYNSPLHF; CDR3nt: TGTGCCAGCAGCCTCGGTACGGGGAGCTATAATTCACCCCTCCACTTT; d_gene: NA; v_gene: TRBV5-6; j_gene: TRBJ1-6; abundance: few
CDR3aa: CAWSVPNSGRQETQYF; CDR3nt: TGTGCCTGGAGTGTACCAAACAGCGGAAGACAAGAGACCCAGTACTTC; d_gene: NA; v_gene: TRBV30; j_gene: TRBJ2-5; abundance: NA
CDR3aa: CASSLALDRKFF; CDR3nt: TGTGCCAGCAGCTTAGCCCTAGATAGGAAGTTCTTC; d_gene: NA; v_gene: TRBV7-9; j_gene: TRBJ2-1; abundance: NA
CDR3aa: CASSQGDGEVTNEQFF; CDR3nt: TGCGCCAGCAGCCAGGGGGATGGGGAGGTAACCAATGAGCAGTTCTTC; d_gene: NA; v_gene: TRBV4-3; j_gene: TRBJ2-1; abundance: NA
CDR3aa: CASSRGGRAQFF; CDR3nt: TGTGCCAGCAGCCGGGGGGGCAGGGCGCAGTTCTTC; d_gene: TRBD2; v_gene: TRBV5-4; j_gene: TRBJ2-1; abundance: few
CDR3aa: CASSARRGANEKLFF; CDR3nt: TGTGCCAGCAGCGCACGAAGGGGAGCTAATGAAAAACTGTTTTTT; d_gene: NA; v_gene: TRBV9; j_gene: TRBJ1-4; abundance: medium-sized
CDR3aa: CASSEYSWQPYEQYF; CDR3nt: TGTGCCAGCAGTGAATATTCTTGGCAACCCTACGAGCAGTACTTC; d_gene: NA; v_gene: TRBV25-1; j_gene: TRBJ2-7; abundance: NA
CDR3aa: CASSPAAAGNTIYF; CDR3nt: TGTGCCAGCTCACCAGCCGCAGCTGGAAACACCATATATTTT; d_gene: NA; v_gene: TRBV18; j_gene: TRBJ1-3; abundance: NA
CDR3aa: CASSLTGRSTIYF; CDR3nt: TGTGCCAGCAGCTTGACAGGGAGAAGCACCATATATTTT; d_gene: NA; v_gene: TRBV5-7; j_gene: TRBJ1-3; abundance: once
CDR3aa: CASSLDYDGYGYTF; CDR3nt: TGCGCCAGCAGCTTGGATTACGACGGCTATGGCTACACCTTC; d_gene: NA; v_gene: TRBV5-1; j_gene: TRBJ1-2; abundance: NA
CDR3aa: CASTESSGANVLTF; CDR3nt: TGCGCCAGCACCGAATCTTCTGGGGCCAACGTCCTGACTTTC; d_gene: NA; v_gene: TRBV5-1; j_gene: TRBJ2-6; abundance: NA
CDR3aa: CASSWNPEKFYGYTF; CDR3nt: TGTGCCAGCAGCTGGAACCCCGAGAAGTTCTATGGCTACACCTTC; d_gene: NA; v_gene: TRBV5-4; j_gene: TRBJ1-2; abundance: NA
CDR3aa: CASSYLGGLNNEQFF; CDR3nt: TGTGCCAGCAGTTACTTGGGGGGACTGAACAATGAGCAGTTCTTC; d_gene: NA; v_gene: TRBV6-5; j_gene: TRBJ2-1; abundance: NA
CDR3aa: CASSLAPARLSGNTIYF; CDR3nt: TGCGCCAGCAGCTTGGCCCCGGCCAGGTTGTCTGGAAACACCATATATTTT; d_gene: NA; v_gene: TRBV5-1; j_gene: TRBJ1-3; abundance: NA
CDR3aa: CASSSPRYNEQFF; CDR3nt: TGTGCCAGCAGTTCTCCCCGTTACAATGAGCAGTTCTTC; d_gene: NA; v_gene: TRBV6-5; j_gene: TRBJ2-1; abundance: NA
CDR3aa: CASSDGTGGHTEAFF; CDR3nt: TGTGCCAGCAGCGACGGGACAGGGGGGCACACTGAAGCTTTCTTT; d_gene: TRBD1; v_gene: TRBV7-9; j_gene: TRBJ1-1; abundance: NA
CDR3aa: CASSYARGDTEAFF; CDR3nt: TGTGCCAGCAGTTATGCCCGAGGGGACACTGAAGCTTTCTTT; d_gene: NA; v_gene: TRBV6-6; j_gene: TRBJ1-1; abundance: NA
CDR3aa: CASSLVVAGTFYNEQFF; CDR3nt: TGTGCCAGCAGCTTAGTGGTAGCGGGAACGTTCTACAATGAGCAGTTCTTC; d_gene: TRBD2; v_gene: TRBV7-8; j_gene: TRBJ2-1; abundance: NA
CDR3aa: CASSYRDSVQETQYF; CDR3nt: TGTGCCAGTAGCTACCGGGACAGTGTACAAGAGACCCAGTACTTC; d_gene: TRBD1; v_gene: TRBV19; j_gene: TRBJ2-5; abundance: NA
CDR3aa: CASSPSGETNTGELFF; CDR3nt: TGTGCCAGCAGTCCCTCGGGGGAAACGAACACCGGGGAGCTGTTTTTT; d_gene: NA; v_gene: TRBV27; j_gene: TRBJ2-2; abundance: few
CDR3aa: CASSQEFYGYTF; CDR3nt: TGTGCCAGTTCACAGGAGTTCTATGGCTACACCTTC; d_gene: NA; v_gene: TRBV19; j_gene: TRBJ1-2; abundance: few
CDR3aa: CASSQVWSGGNEQFF; CDR3nt: TGCGCCAGCAGCCAAGTATGGTCAGGCGGGAATGAGCAGTTCTTC; d_gene: NA; v_gene: TRBV4-3; j_gene: TRBJ2-1; abundance: NA
CDR3aa: CASSLSSSTGYTF; CDR3nt: TGTGCCAGCAGTTTATCCTCTTCCACGGGCTACACCTTC; d_gene: NA; v_gene: TRBV27; j_gene: TRBJ1-2; abundance: NA
CDR3aa: CASSWGQGNSPLHF; CDR3nt: TGTGCCAGCAGCTGGGGACAGGGGAATTCACCCCTCCACTTT; d_gene: TRBD1; v_gene: TRBV5-6; j_gene: TRBJ1-6; abundance: medium-sized
CDR3aa: CASSADFNEKLFF; CDR3nt: TGTGCCAGCAGTGCTGACTTTAATGAAAAACTGTTTTTT; d_gene: NA; v_gene: TRBV25-1; j_gene: TRBJ1-4; abundance: NA
CDR3aa: CAISGHSNTGELFF; CDR3nt: TGTGCCATCAGTGGTCACTCGAACACCGGGGAGCTGTTTTTT; d_gene: NA; v_gene: TRBV10-3; j_gene: TRBJ2-2; abundance: NA
CDR3aa: CSVDGRQGVLYGYTF; CDR3nt: TGCAGCGTTGACGGTCGACAGGGAGTTCTCTATGGCTACACCTTC; d_gene: TRBD1; v_gene: TRBV29-1; j_gene: TRBJ1-2; abundance: NA
CDR3aa: CASSSVGGNTEAFF; CDR3nt: TGTGCCAGCAGCTCGGTCGGGGGAAACACTGAAGCTTTCTTT; d_gene: NA; v_gene: TRBV5-5; j_gene: TRBJ1-1; abundance: NA
CDR3aa: CAISRGSTLEETQYF; CDR3nt: TGTGCCATCAGCAGGGGTTCGACGCTGGAAGAGACCCAGTACTTC; d_gene: NA; v_gene: TRBV10-3; j_gene: TRBJ2-5; abundance: NA
CDR3aa: CASSVLGGSEETQYF; CDR3nt: TGCGCCAGCAGCGTGCTCGGGGGTTCCGAAGAGACCCAGTACTTC; d_gene: NA; v_gene: TRBV5-1; j_gene: TRBJ2-5; abundance: few
CDR3aa: CASSPLTGGGGELFF; CDR3nt: TGTGCCAGCAGTCCCTTGACAGGGGGCGGCGGGGAGCTGTTTTTT; d_gene: TRBD1; v_gene: TRBV2; j_gene: TRBJ2-2; abundance: NA
CDR3aa: CASSQVEGPISPLHF; CDR3nt: TGCGCCAGCAGCCAAGTGGAGGGCCCCATCTCACCCCTCCACTTT; d_gene: NA; v_gene: TRBV4-1; j_gene: TRBJ1-6; abundance: NA
CDR3aa: CASSRDGGLSNQPQHF; CDR3nt: TGTGCCAGCAGCCGTGATGGAGGCCTGAGCAATCAGCCCCAGCATTTT; d_gene: NA; v_gene: TRBV7-9; j_gene: TRBJ1-5; abundance: NA
CDR3aa: CASSLVGTGELFF; CDR3nt: TGCGCCAGCAGCTTGGTGGGGACCGGGGAGCTGTTTTTT; d_gene: NA; v_gene: TRBV5-1; j_gene: TRBJ2-2; abundance: NA
CDR3aa: CASSLGRVPGQDNEQFF; CDR3nt: TGTGCCAGCAGCTTGGGACGAGTACCGGGACAGGACAATGAGCAGTTCTTC; d_gene: TRBD1; v_gene: TRBV5-8; j_gene: TRBJ2-1; abundance: NA
CDR3aa: CASSVIAAGLDTQYF; CDR3nt: TGTGCCAGCAGCGTTATAGCGGCCGGGCTAGATACGCAGTATTTT; d_gene: NA; v_gene: TRBV7-2; j_gene: TRBJ2-3; abundance: few
CDR3aa: CASTRGGAGTEAFF; CDR3nt: TGTGCCAGTACGAGAGGGGGGGCCGGCACTGAAGCTTTCTTT; d_gene: NA; v_gene: TRBV19; j_gene: TRBJ1-1; abundance: NA
CDR3aa: CASKVLGGEKAFF; CDR3nt: TGTGCCAGTAAAGTCCTCGGGGGAGAAAAAGCTTTCTTT; d_gene: NA; v_gene: TRBV19; j_gene: TRBJ1-1; abundance: once
CDR3aa: CASSVRGGGRNQPQHF; CDR3nt: TGTGCCAGCAGCGTCCGAGGAGGGGGCCGCAATCAGCCCCAGCATTTT; d_gene: TRBD1; v_gene: TRBV7-7; j_gene: TRBJ1-5; abundance: few
CDR3aa: CAWSATEQFF; CDR3nt: TGTGCCTGGAGTGCGACCGAGCAGTTCTTC; d_gene: NA; v_gene: TRBV30; j_gene: TRBJ2-1; abundance: NA
CDR3aa: CASNPGQGINEQYF; CDR3nt: TGTGCCAGCAATCCGGGACAGGGGATCAACGAGCAGTACTTC; d_gene: TRBD1; v_gene: TRBV6-5; j_gene: TRBJ2-7; abundance: few
CDR3aa: CSASHNEQFF; CDR3nt: TGCAGTGCTAGCCACAATGAGCAGTTCTTC; d_gene: NA; v_gene: TRBV20-1; j_gene: TRBJ2-1; abundance: NA
CDR3aa: CASSLGLGWETQYF; CDR3nt: TGTGCCAGCAGCCTAGGGTTAGGGTGGGAGACCCAGTACTTC; d_gene: NA; v_gene: TRBV5-6; j_gene: TRBJ2-5; abundance: NA
CDR3aa: CASSHRTSSYNEQFF; CDR3nt: TGTGCCAGCAGCCACAGGACTAGCTCCTACAATGAGCAGTTCTTC; d_gene: TRBD2; v_gene: TRBV14; j_gene: TRBJ2-1; abundance: NA
CDR3aa: CAWTGESSNQPQHF; CDR3nt: TGTGCCTGGACGGGGGAGTCAAGCAATCAGCCCCAGCATTTT; d_gene: NA; v_gene: TRBV30; j_gene: TRBJ1-5; abundance: NA
CDR3aa: CASSLWLAGGPGELFF; CDR3nt: TGTGCCAGCAGCTTGTGGCTAGCGGGAGGCCCCGGGGAGCTGTTTTTT; d_gene: TRBD2; v_gene: TRBV13; j_gene: TRBJ2-2; abundance: NA
CDR3aa: CASSEQGGNQPQHF; CDR3nt: TGCGCCAGCAGTGAGCAGGGAGGCAATCAGCCCCAGCATTTT; d_gene: NA; v_gene: TRBV10-2; j_gene: TRBJ1-5; abundance: NA
CDR3aa: CASSLAGPYNEQFF; CDR3nt: TGTGCCAGCTCTCTAGCGGGACCCTACAATGAGCAGTTCTTC; d_gene: TRBD2; v_gene: TRBV27; j_gene: TRBJ2-1; abundance: NA